The 27 T cell receptor beta chains in this list originate from one sample, sequenced in a study of shared clonotypes between healthy human individuals. Measured with immunoSEQ multiplex PCR; TCRdb has only the in-frame clones, and not every one. The table shows 1 million to 1.2 million clones, with 70% to 85% occurring only once. Input material: memory CD4+ T cells from PBMCs. As to subset: CD45RA-negative fraction. These receptors all stem from a man aged 18 to 29 in good health. Some clones in this sample may be carry-over from other donors' samples.

This clone was seen a handful of times. This chain joins TRBV5-1 and TRBJ2-5; D gene uncertain. The CDR3 spans 13 residues. Per germline, CDR1 SGHRS and CDR2 YFSETQ. Trimming removed 4 bases at V and 7 bases at J, with 14 bases between. The CDR3 reads CASSPGYASTQYF. The CDR3 DNA reads TGCGCCAGCAGCCCAGGTTATGCCTCGACCCAGTACTTC. Using reference TRBV5-1 and TRBJ2-5 for the parts outside the CDR3, the full variable domain is KAGVTQTPRYLIKTRGQQVTLSCSPISGHRSVSWYQQTPGQGLQFLFEYFSETQRNKGNFPGRFSGRQFSNSRSEMNVSTLELGDSALYLCASSPGYASTQYFGPGTRLLVL.

A single count supports this clone. This sequence joins TRBV5-1 and TRBJ1-4; maybe TRBD1 (6 bases). V lost 4 bases and J 8 bases, leaving 21 bases between the germline ends. CDR3 size: 16 residues. Looked up from germline, CDR1 is SGHRS and CDR2 is YFSETQ. CDR3 sequence: CASSRGTTPRGEKLFF. The CDR3 nucleotides read TGCGCCAGCAGCCGAGGGACAACACCTCGGGGAGAAAAACTGTTTTTT. Supplemented by reference TRBV5-1 and TRBJ1-4, the full variable domain reads KAGVTQTPRYLIKTRGQQVTLSCSPISGHRSVSWYQQTPGQGLQFLFEYFSETQRNKGNFPGRFSGRQFSNSRSEMNVSTLELGDSALYLCASSRGTTPRGEKLFFGSGTQLSVL.

This clone was detected a few times. The V and J genes are TRBV6-5 and TRBJ2-1, with 7 bases that match TRBD1. Germline loops: CDR1 MNHEY, CDR2 SVGAGI. The ends lost 0 bases at V and 5 bases at J; junction bases unmatched: 7. CDR3 length equals 16 residues. The CDR3 bases are TGTGCCAGCAGTTACTCGACGGGACAGAGTCACAATGAGCAGTTCTTC. Translation: CASSYSTGQSHNEQFF.

V and J are TRBV7-2 and TRBJ2-5, with TRBD1 matching over 9 bases. This CDR3 spans 15 amino acids. The V gene end was trimmed by 4 bases and the J gene end by 5 bases; junction bases not matched to a gene: 8. Germline CDR1 reads SGHTA; CDR2 reads FQGNSA. CDR3 bases: TGTGCCAGCAGCTCGACAGGGGGTGGTTGGGAGACCCAGTACTTC. Its protein is CASSSTGGGWETQYF.

The chain recombines TRBV29-1 with TRBJ1-2; 7 nucleotides line up with TRBD1. Germline assignment: CDR1 SQVTM and CDR2 ANQGSEA. The V and J ends lost 3 bases and 8 bases, in that order; junction bases with no gene match: 12. The CDR3 runs 14 residues. CDR3 amino acids: CSVDYRDRVGGYTF. The CDR3 nucleotides are TGCAGCGTTGATTATAGGGACAGAGTGGGGGGCTACACCTTC.

The rearrangement uses TRBV7-9 and TRBJ2-1; tentative D call: TRBD2 (6 bases). Germline V gene data show CDR1 as SEHNR and CDR2 as FQNEAQ (reference sequence). Between the trimmed V and J ends, which lost 1 base and 6 bases, there was a span of 10 bases. The CDR3 sequence is 14 residues long. CDR3 residues: CASSLGAGSNEQFF. The CDR3 DNA follows: TGTGCCAGCAGCTTAGGGGCGGGATCCAATGAGCAGTTCTTC.

CDR3 nucleotides: TGTGCCACCAGCGGCGGGACTAGCGGGAGATTGGGGGAGACCCAGTACTTC. Amino acids: CATSGGTSGRLGETQYF. This sequence joins TRBV15 and TRBJ2-5, with 14 bases matching TRBD2. In germline, CDR1 is LNHNV, CDR2 YYDKDF (reference sequence). Trimming cost V 5 bases and J 5 bases; bases outside gene matches: 10. The CDR3 is 17 residues long.

CDR3 sequence: CASSLRWPGDYEQYF. The CDR3 DNA reads TGTGCCAGCAGCTTACGCTGGCCTGGCGACTACGAGCAGTACTTC. The V and J genes are TRBV7-8 and TRBJ2-7; D is uncertain. The germline V gene has CDR1 SGHVS and CDR2 FQNEAQ. The CDR3 spans 15 residues. V shed 2 bases and J shed 3 bases, with 14 bases lying between them.

The chain links TRBV9 to TRBJ2-1; TRBD2 agrees at 13 bases. Germline V gives CDR1 SGDLS, CDR2 YYNGEE. Trimming removed 3 bases from V and 5 bases from J; junction bases left unmatched: 2. The CDR3 runs to 15 residues. CDR3 DNA: TGTGCCAGCAGCGCCGGGACTAGCGGGAACAATGAGCAGTTCTTC. Amino acid sequence: CASSAGTSGNNEQFF. Based on the CDR3 plus reference TRBV9 and TRBJ2-1, the full variable domain is DSGVTQTPKHLITATGQRVTLRCSPRSGDLSVYWYQQSLDQGLQFLIQYYNGEERAKGNILERFSAQQFPDLHSELNLSSLELGDSALYFCASSAGTSGNNEQFFGPGTRLTVL.

The V call is TRBV5-6, the J call TRBJ2-7, with no clear D. The CDR3 is 13 residues long. Germline loops: CDR1 SGHDT, CDR2 YYEEEE. Trimming stripped 4 bases from V and 11 bases from J, with 19 bases between. As DNA, the CDR3 is TGTGCCAGCAGCGCCATCGAGAGGACCGAAAAGTACTTC. Protein sequence: CASSAIERTEKYF.

The CDR3 reads CASSQTPPYGYTF. CDR3 bases: TGTGCCAGCAGCCAGACTCCACCCTATGGCTACACCTTC. The rearrangement joins TRBV5-4 to TRBJ1-2; no clear D gene. CDR1 and CDR2 (germline): SGHNT, YYREEE (reference sequence). This CDR3 has 13 amino acids. The V end lost 4 bases, the J end lost 4 bases, and 11 bases lay between the germline ends.

This clone was seen only a few times. The V and J genes are TRBV5-1 and TRBJ1-3; D is ambiguous. The CDR3 extends over 15 amino acids. In germline, CDR1 is SGHRS, CDR2 YFSETQ. V lost 0 bases, J lost 1 base, and 8 bases lay in between. The CDR3 sequence: CASSLARGSGNTIYF. The DNA of the CDR3 is TGCGCCAGCAGCTTGGCCAGAGGTTCTGGAAACACCATATATTTT. Full variable domain (remainder filled in from reference TRBV5-1 and TRBJ1-3): KAGVTQTPRYLIKTRGQQVTLSCSPISGHRSVSWYQQTPGQGLQFLFEYFSETQRNKGNFPGRFSGRQFSNSRSEMNVSTLELGDSALYLCASSLARGSGNTIYFGEGSWLTVV.

This rearrangement joins TRBV15 to TRBJ1-1; no firm D call. The CDR3 spans 15 residues. Germline CDR1 LNHNV, CDR2 YYDKDF (reference sequence). Trimming pared 3 bases from V and 3 bases from J, leaving 14 bases between. The CDR3 DNA is TGTGCCACCAGCAGCCGTCTGTCTACTGACACTGAAGCTTTCTTT. Translation: CATSSRLSTDTEAFF.

The V and J genes are TRBV10-3 and TRBJ2-7; 9 nucleotides align to TRBD1. The germline V gene encodes CDR1 ENHRY and CDR2 SYGVKD. The trim removed 6 bases at V and 7 bases at J, leaving 13 bases unmatched. There are 15 residues in the CDR3. DNA of the CDR3: TGTGCCATCAGCGAAGGACAGGGGTCCTTAGGGGAGCAGTACTTC. Translation: CAISEGQGSLGEQYF.

A single count supports this clone. The gene calls are TRBV28 and TRBJ2-7; 11 bases agree with TRBD2. CDR1 and CDR2 (germline): MDHEN, SYDVKM. V shed 7 bases and J 2 bases; nucleotides not matched to a gene: 7. This CDR3 region has 15 residues. The CDR3 DNA sequence: TGTGCCAGCATCCTAGGGACTAGCGGAACCTACGAGCAGTACTTC. Translating gives CASILGTSGTYEQYF.

The chain is built from TRBV29-1 and TRBJ1-2; 8 nucleotides agree with TRBD1. Germline loops: CDR1 SQVTM, CDR2 ANQGSEA. The trim removed 1 base at V and 3 bases at J, leaving 4 bases unmatched. The CDR3 runs 14 residues. The CDR3 sequence is CSVEGQGAYYGYTF. CDR3 coding DNA: TGCAGCGTTGAAGGGCAGGGGGCTTACTATGGCTACACCTTC.

The genes are TRBV7-9 and TRBJ2-7; D uncertain. V was trimmed by 5 bases and J by 0 bases, leaving 23 bases between them. Germline CDR1 reads SEHNR; CDR2 reads FQNEAQ (reference sequence). The CDR3 totals 18 residues. CDR3 nucleotide sequence: TGTGCCAGCAGCGCACGAGGCTCCGACCTCACGAGCTCCTACGAGCAGTACTTC. Its protein is CASSARGSDLTSSYEQYF.

The rearrangement joins TRBV7-9 to TRBJ2-7, with D possibly matching TRBD1 (7 bases). The CDR3 is 15 residues long. CDR1 is SEHNR and CDR2 is FQNEAQ in the germline V gene (reference sequence). V lost 5 bases and J lost 1, with 15 bases in between. Here the CDR3 DNA reads TGTGCCAGCAGCCAGGGGGGAGGTAGGTCCTACGAGCAGTACTTC. Encoded protein: CASSQGGGRSYEQYF. Full variable domain (missing parts from reference TRBV7-9 and TRBJ2-7): DTGVSQNPRHKITKRGQNVTFRCDPISEHNRLYWYRQTLGQGPEFLTYFQNEAQLEKSRLLSDRFSAERPKGSFSTLEIQRTEQGDSAMYLCASSQGGGRSYEQYFGPGTRLTVT.

The J gene is TRBJ2-4, the V gene TRBV28; tentatively, D is TRBD1 (6 bases). Looked up from germline, CDR1 is MDHEN and CDR2 is SYDVKM. V was trimmed by 6 bases and J by 1 base, leaving 13 bases between them. This CDR3 region has 15 residues. This chain's CDR3 is CASRETGMAKNIQYF. CDR3 in DNA: TGTGCCAGCAGGGAGACAGGCATGGCCAAAAACATTCAGTACTTC.

The gene calls are TRBV10-3 and TRBJ1-1, with D tentatively TRBD1 (5 bases). Germline loops: CDR1 ENHRY, CDR2 SYGVKD. The CDR3 spans 13 residues. Trimming left V 5 bases short and J 2 bases short, with 9 bases between. CDR3 amino acids: CAISPTVNTEAFF. The CDR3, as DNA: TGTGCCATCAGTCCGACAGTAAACACTGAAGCTTTCTTT.

This clone was picked up a small number of times. The rearrangement links TRBV9 to TRBJ1-1; D gene unclear. Trimming shortened V by 4 bases and J by 4 bases, and 11 bases separated the two germline ends. This CDR3 region has 13 residues. Germline CDR1 is SGDLS and CDR2 is YYNGEE. CDR3 region: CASSPNSVTEAFF. In nucleotides, the CDR3 is TGTGCCAGCAGCCCCAACAGCGTCACTGAAGCTTTCTTT.

The genes are TRBV7-9 and TRBJ2-7; 10 bases line up with TRBD2. CDR3 length: 14 residues. V shed 6 bases and J 1 base; nucleotides not matched to a gene: 3. Looked up from germline, CDR1 is SEHNR and CDR2 is FQNEAQ (reference sequence). CDR3 loop: CASRTSGKSYEQYF. CDR3 bases: TGTGCCAGCAGAACTAGCGGGAAATCCTACGAGCAGTACTTC.

This clone came up a few times. The chain joins TRBV5-1 to TRBJ2-7, with D perhaps TRBD2 (6 bases). V was clipped by 4 bases and J by 2 bases, with 19 bases between them. The CDR3 is 16 residues long. The germline V gene encodes CDR1 SGHRS and CDR2 YFSETQ. The CDR3 DNA follows: TGCGCCAGCAGCCCGGGGGTGCAGGTTCGGACCTACGAGCAGTACTTC. It encodes CASSPGVQVRTYEQYF.

There are many counts of this clone. This chain joins TRBV2 and TRBJ1-2; the D gene is possibly TRBD1 (6 bases). The V gene lost 5 bases and the J gene lost 7 bases, with 20 bases spanning the gap. Germline V gives CDR1 SNHLY, CDR2 FYNNEI. The length of the CDR3 is 15 residues. The CDR3 sequence: CASSLKRGAAGGYTF. The CDR3 nucleotides read TGTGCCAGCAGTCTAAAAAGGGGGGCTGCCGGTGGCTACACCTTC.

The chain combines TRBV7-9 with TRBJ2-3; no firm D call. The CDR3 is 14 amino acids. Germline lookup yields CDR1 SEHNR and CDR2 FQNEAQ (reference sequence). Trimming removed 10 bases from V and 0 bases from J, with 14 bases in between. CDR3 coding DNA: TGTGCCACCCGCCGCGGTTCTAGCACAGATACGCAGTATTTT. Translated: CATRRGSSTDTQYF.

This sequence joins TRBV28 and TRBJ1-2; tentatively, D is TRBD1 (6 bases). With 5 bases removed from V and 4 bases from J, the gap between germline ends came to 20 bases. The germline gives CDR1 MDHEN, CDR2 SYDVKM. The CDR3 spans 16 residues. The CDR3 DNA follows: TGTGCCAGCAGTACCCTGAGGGGGGGCGCAGTCTATGGCTACACCTTC. Amino acid sequence: CASSTLRGGAVYGYTF.

V gene TRBV7-3 combines with J gene TRBJ1-5; maybe TRBD1 (5 bases). Trimming pared 5 bases from V and 3 bases from J, leaving 8 bases between. The CDR3 covers 13 residues. CDR1 SGHTA and CDR2 FQGTGA come from the germline V gene. The CDR3: CASSLGANQPQHF. The CDR3 region has the DNA TGTGCCAGCAGCCTCGGGGCCAATCAGCCCCAGCATTTT.